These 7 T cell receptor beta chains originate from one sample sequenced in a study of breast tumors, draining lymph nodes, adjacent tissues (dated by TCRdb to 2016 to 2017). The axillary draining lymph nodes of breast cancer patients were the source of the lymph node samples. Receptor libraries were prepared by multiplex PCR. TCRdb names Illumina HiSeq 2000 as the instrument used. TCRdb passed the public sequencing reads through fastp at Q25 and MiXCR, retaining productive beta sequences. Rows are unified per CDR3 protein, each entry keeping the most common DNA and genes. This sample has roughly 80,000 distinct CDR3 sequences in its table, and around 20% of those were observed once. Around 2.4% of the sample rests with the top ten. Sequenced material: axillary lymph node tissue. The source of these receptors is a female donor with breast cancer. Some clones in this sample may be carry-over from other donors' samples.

The CDR3 is CASSLKFGGVDRYEQYF. The CDR3 bases are TGTGCCAGCAGCCTAAAGTTCGGGGGGGTCGATCGCTACGAGCAGTACTTC. The genes are TRBV27 and TRBJ2-7; the match to TRBD2 covers 8 bases. V was pared by 6 bases and J by 3 bases, with 16 bases of the junction left unmatched. The germline V gene encodes CDR1 MNHEY and CDR2 SMNVEV (reference sequence). The CDR3 spans 17 residues.

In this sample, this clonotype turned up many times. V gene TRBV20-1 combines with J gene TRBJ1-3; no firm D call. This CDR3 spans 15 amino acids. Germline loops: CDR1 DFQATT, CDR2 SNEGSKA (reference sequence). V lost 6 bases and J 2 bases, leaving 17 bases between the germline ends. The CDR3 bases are TGCAGTGCCAGGCCGCGGGGAACGACTGGAAACACCATATATTTT. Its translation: CSARPRGTTGNTIYF.

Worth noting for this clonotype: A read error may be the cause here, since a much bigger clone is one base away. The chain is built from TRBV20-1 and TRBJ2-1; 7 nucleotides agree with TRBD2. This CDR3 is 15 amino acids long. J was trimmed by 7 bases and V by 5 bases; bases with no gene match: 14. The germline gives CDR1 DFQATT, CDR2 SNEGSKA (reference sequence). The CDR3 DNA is TGCAGTGCTGTTGGGCGAGGGAGGGCCATGAATGAGCAGTTCTTC. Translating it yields CSAVGRGRAMNEQFF.

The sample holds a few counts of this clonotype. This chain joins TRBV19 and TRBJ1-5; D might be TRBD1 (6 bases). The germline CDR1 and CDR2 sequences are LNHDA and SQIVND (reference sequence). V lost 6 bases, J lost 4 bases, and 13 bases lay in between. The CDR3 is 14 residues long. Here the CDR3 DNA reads TGTGCCAGTAGGGGGGGGCGCACAAATCAGCCCCAGCATTTT. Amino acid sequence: CASRGGRTNQPQHF.

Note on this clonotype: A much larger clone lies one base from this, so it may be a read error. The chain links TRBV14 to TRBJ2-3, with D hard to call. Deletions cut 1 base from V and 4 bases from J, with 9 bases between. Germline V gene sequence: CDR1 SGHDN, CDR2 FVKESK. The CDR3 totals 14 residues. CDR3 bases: TGTGCCAGCAGCCAAGCCTTGGACGCAGATACGCAGTATTTT. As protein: CASSQALDADTQYF.

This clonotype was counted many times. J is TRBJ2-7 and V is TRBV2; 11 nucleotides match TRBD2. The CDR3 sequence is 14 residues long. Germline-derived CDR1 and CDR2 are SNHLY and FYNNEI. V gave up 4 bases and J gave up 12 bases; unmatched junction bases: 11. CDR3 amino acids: CASSATGTSGSGYF. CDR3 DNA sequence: TGTGCCAGCAGTGCAACCGGGACTAGCGGTAGTGGGTACTTC.

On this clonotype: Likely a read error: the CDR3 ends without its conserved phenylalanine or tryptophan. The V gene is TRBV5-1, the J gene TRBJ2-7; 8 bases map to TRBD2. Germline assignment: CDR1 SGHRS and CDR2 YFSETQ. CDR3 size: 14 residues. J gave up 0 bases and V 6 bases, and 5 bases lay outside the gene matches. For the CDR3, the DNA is TGCGCCAGCAACTACGGGACTAGCTCCTACGAGCAGTACCTC. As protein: CASNYGTSSYEQYL.